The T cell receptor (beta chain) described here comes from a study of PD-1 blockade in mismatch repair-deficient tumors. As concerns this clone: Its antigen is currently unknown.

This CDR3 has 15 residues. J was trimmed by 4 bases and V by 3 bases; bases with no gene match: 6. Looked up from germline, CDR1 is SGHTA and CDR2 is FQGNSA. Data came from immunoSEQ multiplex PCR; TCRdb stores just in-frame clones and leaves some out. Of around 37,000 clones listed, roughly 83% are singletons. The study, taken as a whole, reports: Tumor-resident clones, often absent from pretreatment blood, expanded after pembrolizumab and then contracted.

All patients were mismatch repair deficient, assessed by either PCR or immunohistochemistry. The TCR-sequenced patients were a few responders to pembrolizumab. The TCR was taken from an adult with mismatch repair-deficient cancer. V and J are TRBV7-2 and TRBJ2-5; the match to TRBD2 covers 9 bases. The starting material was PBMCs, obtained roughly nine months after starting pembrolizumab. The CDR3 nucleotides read TGTGCCAGCAGCTTTGGAGCGGGAGGTGGAGAGACCCAGTACTTC. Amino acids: CASSFGAGGGETQYF.